This T cell receptor (beta chain) stems from a study of blood T cell repertoires in COVID-19. At the level of the study: COVID-19 samples, acute and convalescent, were from the United States, Italy and Spain. Sources were T cells, B-cell-depleted T cells, or PBMCs; the material itself was cDNA or gDNA.

The CDR3 runs to 16 residues. After removal of 5 bases from V and 9 bases from J, the junction contained 8 bases not matched to a gene. CDR1 is MNHEY, CDR2 SVGEGT, per germline. Only in-frame clones appear in the TCRdb table, and some are missing; sequencing was by immunoSEQ multiplex PCR. The sample lists 35,000 to 40,000 clones; about four fifths were seen once. The sample comprised peripheral blood. The sequence was collected from a human donor with acute or convalescent COVID-19. The donor label of this sample is uncertain. The chain recombines TRBV6-2 or TRBV6-3 with TRBJ2-1, with 15 bases matching TRBD2. The CDR3 coding sequence is TGTGCCAGCAGTCAAGGACTAGCGGGGGGGCTGGGTGAGCAGTTCTTC. As protein: CASSQGLAGGLGEQFF.